This TCR beta chain was captured in a study of blood T cell repertoires in COVID-19. Per the original methods: Counts of nucleated cells, estimated from reference gene primer amplification, were obtained. Libraries were prepared by immunoSEQ multiplex PCR; TCRdb keeps only in-frame clonotypes and omits some of them. V, J and clone size are those of that table, while D and trimming were read from the DNA. The sample comprises roughly 150,000 clones, over 80% of which are singletons, and roughly 4.9% rests with the top ten. The germline V gene encodes CDR1 SGHNT and CDR2 YENEEA. The CDR3 is made up of 19 amino acids. With 1 base clipped from V and 0 bases from J, the junction kept 13 bases outside the gene matches.

The clonotype originates from a man between 65 and 85 years old who had been exposed to COVID-19. The chain employs TRBV11-3 and TRBJ2-7, with TRBD1 matching over 9 bases. The sample taken for sequencing was PBMCs or T cells enriched from blood (not recorded which). Written as DNA, the CDR3 is TGTGCCAGCAGCTTAGTTGGGACAGGGAGCAAGATACCCTCCTACGAGCAGTACTTC. It codes for CASSLVGTGSKIPSYEQYF.